This is a list of T cell receptor beta chains from one sample in a study of blood T cell repertoires in COVID-19. Assay used: immunoSEQ multiplex PCR; TCRdb lists only in-frame clones, some missing. The sample contains roughly 250,000 clones, roughly 84% of which appear only once. Sequenced input: peripheral blood. These receptors were obtained from a human donor with COVID-19, enrolled during active disease. The donor label of this sample is uncertain. Both conserved end residues are part of each CDR3. The D gene is left open where the match is weak. A clone size is listed for some rows: how often the clone was seen (once, few, many), or a class if it is expanded.

clone size,V gene,D gene,J gene,CDR3 DNA,CDR3 protein
-,TRBV6-5,-,TRBJ1-2,TGTGCCAGCCGACAGATTAACTATGGCTACACCTTC,CASRQINYGYTF
-,TRBV9,TRBD1,TRBJ2-7,TGTGCCAGCAGCGCCGCTACAGGGGCGAGCTCCTACGAGCAGTACTTC,CASSAATGASSYEQYF
-,TRBV7-8,-,TRBJ1-1,TGTGCCAGCAGCCCCACCGGGGAAGCTTTCTTT,CASSPTGEAFF
-,TRBV5-1,-,TRBJ1-1,TGCGCCAGCAGCTTAGCAACAGGTTTGAACACTGAAGCTTTCTTT,CASSLATGLNTEAFF
-,TRBV19,TRBD1,TRBJ2-6,TGTGCCAGTAGCTGGGCGACCGGGACAGGGGGCGCTGGGGCCAACGTCCTGACTTTC,CASSWATGTGGAGANVLTF
-,TRBV19,TRBD1,TRBJ1-5,TGTGCCACTAAAAGGGACAGCGGTTATAGCAATCAGCCCCAGCATTTT,CATKRDSGYSNQPQHF
-,TRBV7-2,-,TRBJ2-7,TGTGCCAGCAGCCCTAGTACAGGGACCTACGAGCAGTACTTC,CASSPSTGTYEQYF
once,TRBV5-4,-,TRBJ1-4,TGTGCCAGCAGCTTATATGGGGGGGACCACAAACTGTTTTTT,CASSLYGGDHKLFF
-,TRBV5-1,-,TRBJ1-1,TGCGCCAGCAGCTTGGGAGTTTCTAGTCACACTGAAGCTTTCTTT,CASSLGVSSHTEAFF
once,TRBV6-1,-,TRBJ2-7,TGTGCCAGCAGTGACCTCGTTACCTACGAGCAGTACTTC,CASSDLVTYEQYF
-,TRBV30,-,TRBJ1-5,TGTGCCTGGAGCAACCGAGGGGGGCCCCAGCATTTT,CAWSNRGGPQHF
-,TRBV7-6,TRBD1,TRBJ2-1,TGTGCCAGCAGCAAAGAACCTGAGGGACAGGGGGGGAAGTTCTTC,CASSKEPEGQGGKFF
-,TRBV7-9,TRBD1,TRBJ1-6,TGTGCCAGCAGCTTAGCGTCGACAGGGGGTTCAAATTCACCCCTCCACTTT,CASSLASTGGSNSPLHF
-,TRBV30,-,TRBJ2-7,TGTGCCTGGAGTCCGGTAGTACAGAGCTCCTACGAGCAGTACTTC,CAWSPVVQSSYEQYF
-,TRBV10-3,-,TRBJ2-7,TGTGCCATCAGTTCCGGACAGTCCTACGAGCAGTACTTC,CAISSGQSYEQYF
-,TRBV5-4,-,TRBJ1-1,TGTGCCAGCAGCTTGGGGGGAGCAGGGGCTTACACTGAAGCTTTCTTT,CASSLGGAGAYTEAFF
few,TRBV28,-,TRBJ1-5,TGTGCCAGCAGCCAACAGGGACAGCCCCAGCATTTT,CASSQQGQPQHF
-,TRBV3-1/TRBV3-2,-,TRBJ2-1,TGTGCCAGCAGTCTCGGACTCCCCTCCTACAATGAGCAGTTCTTC,CASSLGLPSYNEQFF
-,TRBV3-1/TRBV3-2,-,TRBJ2-7,TGTGCCAGCAGCGTATTTAGCGGCGGCTACGAGCAGTACTTC,CASSVFSGGYEQYF
-,TRBV7-9,TRBD1,TRBJ1-2,TGTGCCGGAGGACAGGGGGCGATTGTCGGCGGCTACACCTTC,CAGGQGAIVGGYTF
-,TRBV30,-,TRBJ1-1,TGTGCCTGGAGCGAAGCTTTCCGCTACACTGAAGCTTTCTTT,CAWSEAFRYTEAFF
-,TRBV29-1,TRBD1,TRBJ2-2,TGCAGCGTTAAAGGCGGACAGGGCGATACCGGGGAGCTGTTTTTT,CSVKGGQGDTGELFF
few,TRBV5-1,TRBD2,TRBJ2-2,TGCGCCAGCACCCTAGCGGGGTCGAACACCGGGGAGCTGTTTTTT,CASTLAGSNTGELFF
-,TRBV7-8,-,TRBJ1-2,TGTGCCAGCAGCTTAGCCGGAGGACCGCGAGGCTACACCTTC,CASSLAGGPRGYTF
-,TRBV11-2,-,TRBJ2-2,TGTGCCAGCAGCTTAGAGTGGGGGCGGAACACCGGGGAGCTGTTTTTT,CASSLEWGRNTGELFF
once,TRBV13,TRBD1,TRBJ1-1,TGTGCCAGCAGCTTACGACAGGGGGGGAACACTGAAGCTTTCTTT,CASSLRQGGNTEAFF
-,TRBV4-2,TRBD2,TRBJ2-2,TGTGCCAGCAGCCAAGAGACTAGCGGGAGAATCGGGGAGCTGTTTTTT,CASSQETSGRIGELFF
-,TRBV19,TRBD1,TRBJ1-5,TGTGCCAGTGCGGAGGGGACAGGACCCAATCAGCCCCAGCATTTT,CASAEGTGPNQPQHF
few,TRBV9,-,TRBJ1-2,TGTGCCAGCAGCGTAGCCCAGGGCTATGGCTACACCTTC,CASSVAQGYGYTF
few,TRBV19,TRBD1,TRBJ1-6,TGTGCCAGTAGTATCCGGGACAGGGAGGCCCAATCACCCCTCCACTTT,CASSIRDREAQSPLHF
-,TRBV5-4,-,TRBJ1-5,TGTGCCAGCAGCTTGGACACCCATGGGCCCCAGCATTTT,CASSLDTHGPQHF
-,TRBV9,TRBD1,TRBJ1-2,TGTGCCAGCAGCCCCACCTTACAGGGGAACTATGGCTACACCTTC,CASSPTLQGNYGYTF
-,TRBV7-3,-,TRBJ1-2,TGTGCCAGCAGCTTAAGGCCGGGCTATGGCTACACCTTC,CASSLRPGYGYTF
-,TRBV6-2/TRBV6-3,-,TRBJ1-2,TGTGCCAGCAGTTCCTACTACGGGGACTATGGCTACACCTTC,CASSSYYGDYGYTF
-,TRBV5-1,TRBD2,TRBJ2-2,TGCGCCAGCAGCTTAGGAGCGGGAGGGTCGAACACCGGGGAGCTGTTTTTT,CASSLGAGGSNTGELFF
-,TRBV11-2,-,TRBJ1-4,TGTGCCAGCAGCTTAGGGCAGGGGCAAAATGAAAAACTGTTTTTT,CASSLGQGQNEKLFF